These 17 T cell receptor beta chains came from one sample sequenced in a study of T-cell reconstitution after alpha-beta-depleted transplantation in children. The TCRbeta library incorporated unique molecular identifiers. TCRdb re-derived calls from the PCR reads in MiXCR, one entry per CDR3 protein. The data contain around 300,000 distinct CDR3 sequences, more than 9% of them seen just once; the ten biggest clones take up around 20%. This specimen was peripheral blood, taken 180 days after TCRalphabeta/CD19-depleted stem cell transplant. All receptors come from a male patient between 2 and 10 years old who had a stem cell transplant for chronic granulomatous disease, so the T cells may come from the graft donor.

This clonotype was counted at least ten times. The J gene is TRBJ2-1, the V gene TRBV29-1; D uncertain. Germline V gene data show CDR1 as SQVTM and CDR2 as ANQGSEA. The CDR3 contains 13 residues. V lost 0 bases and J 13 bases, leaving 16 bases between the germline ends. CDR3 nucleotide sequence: TGCAGCGTTGAAGATTTGGTAGGCTTGAGACAGTTCTTC. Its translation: CSVEDLVGLRQFF.

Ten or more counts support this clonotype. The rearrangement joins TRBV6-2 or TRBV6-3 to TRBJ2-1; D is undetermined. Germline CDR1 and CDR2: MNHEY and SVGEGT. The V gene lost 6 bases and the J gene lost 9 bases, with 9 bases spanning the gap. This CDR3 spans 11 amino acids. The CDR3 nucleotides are TGTGCCAGCAGGGACGAGATTGAGCAGTTCTTC. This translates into CASRDEIEQFF.

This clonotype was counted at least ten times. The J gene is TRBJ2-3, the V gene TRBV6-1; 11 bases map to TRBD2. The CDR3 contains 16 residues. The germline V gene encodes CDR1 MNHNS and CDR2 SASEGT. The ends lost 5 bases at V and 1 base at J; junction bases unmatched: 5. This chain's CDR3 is CASSPLAGVGTDTQYF. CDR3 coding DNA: TGTGCCAGCAGTCCACTAGCGGGAGTAGGCACAGATACGCAGTATTTT.

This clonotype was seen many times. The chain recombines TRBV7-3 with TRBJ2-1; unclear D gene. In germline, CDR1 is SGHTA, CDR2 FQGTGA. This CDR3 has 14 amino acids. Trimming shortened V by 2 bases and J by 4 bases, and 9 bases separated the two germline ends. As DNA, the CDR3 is TGTGCCAGCAGCTTAGGTCGAGCATACAATGAGCAGTTCTTC. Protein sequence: CASSLGRAYNEQFF.

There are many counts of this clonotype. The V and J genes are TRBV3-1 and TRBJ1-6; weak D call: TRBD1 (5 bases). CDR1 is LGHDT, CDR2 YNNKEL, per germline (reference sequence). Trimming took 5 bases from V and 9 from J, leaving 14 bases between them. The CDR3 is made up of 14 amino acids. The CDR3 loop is CASSDSGLGSPLHF. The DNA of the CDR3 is TGTGCCAGCAGCGACTCAGGGCTCGGTTCACCCCTCCACTTT.

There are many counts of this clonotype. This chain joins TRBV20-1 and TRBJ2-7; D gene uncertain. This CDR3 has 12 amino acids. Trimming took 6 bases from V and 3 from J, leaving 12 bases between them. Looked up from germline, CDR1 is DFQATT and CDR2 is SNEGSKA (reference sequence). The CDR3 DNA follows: TGCAGTGCCAAGACTTGGGGCTACGAGCAGTACTTC. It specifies CSAKTWGYEQYF.

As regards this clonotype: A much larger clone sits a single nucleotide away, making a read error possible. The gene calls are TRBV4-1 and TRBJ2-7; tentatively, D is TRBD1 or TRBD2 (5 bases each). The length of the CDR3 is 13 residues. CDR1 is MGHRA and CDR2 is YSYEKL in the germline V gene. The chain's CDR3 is CTSSQGAAYEQYF. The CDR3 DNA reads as TGCACCAGCAGCCAGGGAGCGGCCTACGAGCAGTACTTC.

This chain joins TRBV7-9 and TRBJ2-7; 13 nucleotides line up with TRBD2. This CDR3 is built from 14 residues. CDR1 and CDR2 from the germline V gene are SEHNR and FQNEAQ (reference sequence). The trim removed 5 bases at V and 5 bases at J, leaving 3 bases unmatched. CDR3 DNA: TGTGCCAGCAGCGGGACTAGCGGGGAGCACGAGCAGTACTTC. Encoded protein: CASSGTSGEHEQYF.

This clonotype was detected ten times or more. The CDR3 coding sequence is TGTGCCAGCAGCGTAGGCTCTTCAGGTACGCAGTATTTT. Its protein product is CASSVGSSGTQYF. The rearrangement uses TRBV9 and TRBJ2-3; D gene unclear. Per the germline V gene, CDR1 is SGDLS and CDR2 is YYNGEE. V lost 0 bases and J lost 8, with 10 bases in between. The CDR3 contains 13 residues.

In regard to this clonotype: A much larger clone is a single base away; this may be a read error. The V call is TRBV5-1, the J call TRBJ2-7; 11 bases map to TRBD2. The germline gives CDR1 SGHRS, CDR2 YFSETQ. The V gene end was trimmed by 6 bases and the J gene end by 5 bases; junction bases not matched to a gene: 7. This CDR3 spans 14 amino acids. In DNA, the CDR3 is TGCGCCAGCAACTCGAAGACTAGCGGGAACGAGCAGTACTTC. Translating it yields CASNSKTSGNEQYF.

This chain's CDR3 is CASSLTSGARTQYF. DNA of the CDR3: TGTGCCAGCAGTTTAACTAGCGGAGCTCGGACCCAGTACTTC. The gene calls are TRBV12-3 or TRBV12-4 and TRBJ2-5; the match to TRBD2 covers 8 bases. This CDR3 comprises 14 residues. V lost 2 bases to trimming and J lost 7 bases; unmatched junction nucleotides: 6.

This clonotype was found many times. Written as DNA, the CDR3 is TGTGCCAGCAGTCCATCCCGGGACAGGTCCAATGAGCAGTTCTTC. Translated, it gives CASSPSRDRSNEQFF. The chain couples TRBV28 to TRBJ2-1; 8 bases are a match to TRBD1. The V and J ends lost 5 bases and 6 bases, in that order; junction bases with no gene match: 9. This CDR3 has 15 residues. The germline V gene has CDR1 MDHEN and CDR2 SYDVKM.

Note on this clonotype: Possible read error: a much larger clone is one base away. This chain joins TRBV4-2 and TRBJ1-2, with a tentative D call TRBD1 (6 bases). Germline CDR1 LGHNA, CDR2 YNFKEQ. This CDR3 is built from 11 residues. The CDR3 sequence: CAGSQGTGQIF. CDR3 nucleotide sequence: TGTGCCGGCAGCCAAGGAACCGGACAGATCTTC.

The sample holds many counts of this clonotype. CDR3 sequence: CSASTGQGNYEQYF. CDR3 nucleotides: TGCAGTGCCAGCACAGGACAGGGGAACTACGAGCAGTACTTC. V gene TRBV20-1 combines with J gene TRBJ2-7, with TRBD1 identical over 9 bases. CDR3 length equals 14 residues. Germline V gene data show CDR1 as DFQATT and CDR2 as SNEGSKA (reference sequence). V lost 6 bases, J lost 3 bases, and 9 bases stayed unmatched.

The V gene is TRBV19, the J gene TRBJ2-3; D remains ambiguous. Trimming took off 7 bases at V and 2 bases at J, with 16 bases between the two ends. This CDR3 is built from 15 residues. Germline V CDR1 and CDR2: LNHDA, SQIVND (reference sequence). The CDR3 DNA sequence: TGTGCCAGTACCTCAAGGCTCTTACCCACAGATACGCAGTATTTT. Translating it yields CASTSRLLPTDTQYF. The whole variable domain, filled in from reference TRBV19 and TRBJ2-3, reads DGGITQSPKYLFRKEGQNVTLSCEQNLNHDAMYWYRQDPGQGLRLIYYSQIVNDFQKGDIAEGYSVSREKKESFPLTVTSAQKNPTAFYLCASTSRLLPTDTQYFGPGTRLTVL.

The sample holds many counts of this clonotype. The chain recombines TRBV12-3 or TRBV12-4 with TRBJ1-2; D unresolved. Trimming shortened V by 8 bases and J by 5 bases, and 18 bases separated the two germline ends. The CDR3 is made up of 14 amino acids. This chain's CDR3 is CASRPERVGYGYTF. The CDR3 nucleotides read TGTGCCAGCCGCCCCGAGAGGGTAGGATATGGCTACACCTTC.

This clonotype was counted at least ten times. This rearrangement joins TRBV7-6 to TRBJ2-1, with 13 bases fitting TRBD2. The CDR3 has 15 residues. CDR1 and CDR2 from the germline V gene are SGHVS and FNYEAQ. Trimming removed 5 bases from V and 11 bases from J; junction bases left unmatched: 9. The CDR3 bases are TGTGCCAGCAGCCCCGCCGGACTAGCGGGAGACCAGCAGTTCTTC. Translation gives CASSPAGLAGDQQFF.